This T cell receptor (beta chain) was captured in a study of CD8 T cells in Susac syndrome. Study-level background: Patients with Susac syndrome were therapy-naive, on corticosteroids, or on intravenous immunoglobulin alone at the time that blood was drawn. Study observations and caveats: Acknowledgment was made by the study that its TCR sequencing and HLA analysis involved a relatively small number of individuals.

An input of roughly 0.5 to 1 ug of RNA was subjected to reverse transcription using random hexamers. TCR beta CDR3 was amplified by immunoSEQ covering 54 Vbeta and 13 Jbeta. Via MiXCR, TCRdb re-called the immunoSEQ multiplex PCR reads, giving one row per CDR3 protein. The sample consists of about 100,000 distinct CDR3 sequences, about 95% of them appearing once. This clonotype occurred once. Its antigen is unknown. V was cut by 4 bases and J by 2 bases, with 10 bases left in between. The CDR3 is 14 residues long. CDR1 and CDR2 from the germline V gene are MRHNA and SNTAGT. The J gene is TRBJ2-3, the V gene TRBV6-4; possible D gene TRBD2, 6 bases. The sequence was obtained from a human donor with Susac syndrome. Source material: CD8+ T cells from PBMCs. The DNA for the CDR3 is TGTGCCAGCAGTGTCGGGGGAGCCACAGATACGCAGTATTTT. Encoded protein: CASSVGGATDTQYF.